This T cell receptor (beta chain) was obtained from a study of T cells in Graves' hyperthyroidism and ophthalmopathy. Study-wide results and caveats: The authors' 13 V-J model separated ophthalmopathy from stable hyperthyroidism.

This clonotype was counted at least ten times. Its antigen is currently unknown. Researchers took RNA transcripts and amplified the TCR beta CDR3 regions from them. HTBI primers were the set used in a first-round RT-PCR of the TCR CDR3. MiXCR was run by TCRdb on the multiplex PCR reads, yielding one entry per CDR3 protein. The sample has some 370,000 distinct CDR3 sequences; about 15% are singletons. Trimming left V 3 bases short and J 0 bases short, with 12 bases between. This CDR3 region has 16 residues. In germline, CDR1 is SGHAT, CDR2 FQNNGV. Material: blood. This TCR derives from a woman in her thirties with Graves' hyperthyroidism that later progressed to Graves' ophthalmopathy. This rearrangement joins TRBV11-2 to TRBJ1-3; D gene unclear. CDR3 protein: CASSFGLQSSGNTIYF. The CDR3 region has the DNA TGTGCCAGCAGCTTCGGTTTACAGAGCTCTGGAAACACCATATATTTT.